This T cell receptor (beta chain) emerged from a study of blood T cell repertoires in COVID-19. Across the whole study: Whether acute or convalescent, the COVID-19 samples came from the United States, Italy and Spain. PBMCs, B-cell-depleted T cells, or T cells were the source of the cDNA or gDNA that made up the material.

TCRdb's table, derived via immunoSEQ multiplex PCR, lists solely in-frame clones and lacks some. In the table there are about 63,000 clones, approximately 88% of which are singletons. Between the trimmed V and J ends, which lost 2 bases and 2 bases, there was a span of 7 bases. This CDR3 is built from 13 residues. Germline loops: CDR1 MNHEY, CDR2 SVGEGT. The receptor comes from an elderly woman with acute or convalescent COVID-19. The rearrangement joins TRBV6-2 or TRBV6-3 to TRBJ2-7; D not resolved. Sequencing was carried out using peripheral blood. Written as DNA, the CDR3 is TGTGCCAGCAGTTACGAGCGACCCTACGAGCAGTACTTC. Its translation is CASSYERPYEQYF.